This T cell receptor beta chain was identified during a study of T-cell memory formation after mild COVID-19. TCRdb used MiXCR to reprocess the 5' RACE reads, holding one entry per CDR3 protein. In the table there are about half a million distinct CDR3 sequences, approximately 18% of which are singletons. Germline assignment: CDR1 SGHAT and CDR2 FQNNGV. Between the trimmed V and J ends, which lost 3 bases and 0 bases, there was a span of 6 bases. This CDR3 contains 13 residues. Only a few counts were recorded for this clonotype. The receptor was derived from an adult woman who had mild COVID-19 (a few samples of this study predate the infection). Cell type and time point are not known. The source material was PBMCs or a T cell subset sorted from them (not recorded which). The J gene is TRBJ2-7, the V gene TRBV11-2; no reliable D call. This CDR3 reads CASSLRHSYEQYF. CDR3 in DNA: TGTGCCAGCAGCTTGCGGCACTCCTACGAGCAGTACTTC.